A few counts support the clone carrying this T cell receptor beta chain. The V gene's germline CDR1 is MNHEY and CDR2 SMNVEV (reference sequence). The V gene lost 0 bases and the J gene lost 3 bases, with 13 bases spanning the gap. This CDR3 region has 16 residues. The sample is drawn from a study of T cells after yellow fever vaccination. MiXCR was run by TCRdb on the 5' RACE reads, yielding one entry per CDR3 protein. The table lists 65,000 to 70,000 distinct CDR3 sequences, around 6.2% of them singletons. The sequencing here drew on CD4+ T cells sorted from PBMCs, taken roughly 14 days after the first yellow fever vaccination. V gene TRBV27 combines with J gene TRBJ2-3, with D perhaps TRBD2 (6 bases). The origin of this receptor is a man aged 18 to 29 who received the YFV17D yellow fever vaccine. The CDR3 sequence: CASSLSGAGVTDTQYF. The CDR3, as DNA: TGTGCCAGCAGTTTATCGGGAGCGGGCGTAACAGATACGCAGTATTTT.